A selection of T cell receptor beta chains follows, all from one sample in a study of shared clonotypes between healthy human individuals. Data came from immunoSEQ multiplex PCR; TCRdb stores just in-frame clones and leaves some out. Of about 380,000 clones in the sample, 96% were seen once. The sample taken for sequencing was memory CD8+ T cells sorted from blood. These receptors were collected from a man aged 25-45 years in good health. CDR3s include the opening cysteine and the closing phenylalanine or tryptophan. A D gene is named only where the DNA matches it firmly.

cdr3_length,j_call,v_call,d_call,cdr3_nt,cdr3_aa
12,TRBJ2-3,TRBV28,NA,TGTGCCAGCGGGAGGTGGAGGGATACGCAGTATTTT,CASGRWRDTQYF
12,TRBJ2-7,TRBV6-1,NA,TGTGCCAGCAGTGACAGCCACTACGAGCAGTACTTC,CASSDSHYEQYF
11,TRBJ2-7,TRBV28,NA,TGTGCCAGCACCAGCTGGTGGGAGCAGTACTTC,CASTSWWEQYF
18,TRBJ2-1,TRBV28,TRBD2,TGTGCCAGTTCCCCTTTTCGATGGGAGGGCCCCCACTACAATGAGCAGTTCTTC,CASSPFRWEGPHYNEQFF
13,TRBJ1-5,TRBV11-2,NA,TGTGCCAGCAGCTTGTCTAGCAATCAGCCCCAGCATTTT,CASSLSSNQPQHF
16,TRBJ2-2,TRBV2,NA,TGTGCCAGCACGGGCTACGGGCAGGTTAACACCGGGGAGCTGTTTTTT,CASTGYGQVNTGELFF
15,TRBJ2-7,TRBV27,TRBD1,TGTGCCAGCAGTTTCACCCGGGACAGGGCCTACGAGCAGTACTTC,CASSFTRDRAYEQYF
13,TRBJ2-1,TRBV2,NA,TGTGCCAGCAGTGGTCGCGGGTACAATGAGCAGTTCTTC,CASSGRGYNEQFF
13,TRBJ1-5,TRBV6-1,NA,TGTGCCAGCAGTGAACGAGGCAATCAGCCCCAGCATTTT,CASSERGNQPQHF
15,TRBJ2-1,TRBV9,TRBD2,TGTGCCAGCAGCGTAGCTCCCGGGAGGGTCGTTGAGCAGTTCTTC,CASSVAPGRVVEQFF
13,TRBJ1-1,TRBV15,NA,TGTGCCACCAGCAGAGGAAACCTACTTGAAGCTTTCTTT,CATSRGNLLEAFF
13,TRBJ1-2,TRBV5-1,TRBD1,TGCGCCAGCAGCTCGGACAGGGGCCATGGCTACACCTTC,CASSSDRGHGYTF
13,TRBJ1-6,TRBV7-9,NA,TGTGCCAGCAGCTTAGGGTTGGATTCACCCCTCCACTTT,CASSLGLDSPLHF
14,TRBJ1-1,TRBV7-9,TRBD1,TGTGCCAGCAGCTCCCGACAGGGAGGCACTGAAGCTTTCTTT,CASSSRQGGTEAFF
11,TRBJ2-5,TRBV11-2,NA,TGTGCCAGCAGCTTAGGAGGGACCCAGTACTTC,CASSLGGTQYF